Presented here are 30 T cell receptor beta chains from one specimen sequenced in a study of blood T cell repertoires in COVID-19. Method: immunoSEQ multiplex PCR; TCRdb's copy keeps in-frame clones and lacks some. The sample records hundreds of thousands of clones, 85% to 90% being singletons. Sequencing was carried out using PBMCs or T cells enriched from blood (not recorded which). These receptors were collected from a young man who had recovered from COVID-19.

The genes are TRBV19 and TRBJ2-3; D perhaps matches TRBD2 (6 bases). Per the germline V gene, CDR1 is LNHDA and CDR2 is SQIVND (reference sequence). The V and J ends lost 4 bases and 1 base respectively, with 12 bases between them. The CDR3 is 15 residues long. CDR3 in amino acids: CASSTSVDRTDTQYF. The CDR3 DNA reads TGTGCCAGTAGTACTAGCGTTGATCGCACAGATACGCAGTATTTT.

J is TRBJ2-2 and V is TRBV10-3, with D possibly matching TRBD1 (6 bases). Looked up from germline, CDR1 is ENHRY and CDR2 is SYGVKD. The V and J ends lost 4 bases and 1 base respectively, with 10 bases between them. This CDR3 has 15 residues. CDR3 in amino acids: CAISGQGMNTGELFF. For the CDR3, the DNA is TGTGCCATCAGTGGTCAGGGGATGAACACCGGGGAGCTGTTTTTT.

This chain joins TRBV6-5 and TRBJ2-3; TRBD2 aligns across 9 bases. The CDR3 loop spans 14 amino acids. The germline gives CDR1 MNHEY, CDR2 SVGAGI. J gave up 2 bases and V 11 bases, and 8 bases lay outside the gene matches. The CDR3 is CAAGGASSTDTQYF. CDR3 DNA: TGTGCCGCGGGAGGGGCTAGCTCCACAGATACGCAGTATTTT.

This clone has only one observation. In DNA form, the CDR3 reads TGTGCCAGCAGCCTCGGACTAGCGGCCCACGAGGAGCAGTACTTC. Translated, it gives CASSLGLAAHEEQYF. The chain couples TRBV9 to TRBJ2-7; 10 nucleotides match TRBD2. CDR1 and CDR2 (germline): SGDLS, YYNGEE. V shed 4 bases and J 7 bases; nucleotides not matched to a gene: 11. The CDR3 totals 15 residues.

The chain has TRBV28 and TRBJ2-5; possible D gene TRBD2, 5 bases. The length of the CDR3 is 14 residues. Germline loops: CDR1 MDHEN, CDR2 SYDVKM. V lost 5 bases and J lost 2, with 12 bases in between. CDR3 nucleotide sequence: TGTGCCAGCAGTACCCCGAGAGGGCAAGAGACCCAGTACTTC. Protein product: CASSTPRGQETQYF.

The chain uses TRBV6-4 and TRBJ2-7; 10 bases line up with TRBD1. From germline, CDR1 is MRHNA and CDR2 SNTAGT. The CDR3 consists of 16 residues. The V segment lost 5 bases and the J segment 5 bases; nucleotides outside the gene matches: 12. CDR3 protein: CASSPARGQGFHEQYF. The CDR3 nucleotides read TGTGCCAGCAGTCCTGCGAGGGGACAGGGGTTCCACGAGCAGTACTTC.

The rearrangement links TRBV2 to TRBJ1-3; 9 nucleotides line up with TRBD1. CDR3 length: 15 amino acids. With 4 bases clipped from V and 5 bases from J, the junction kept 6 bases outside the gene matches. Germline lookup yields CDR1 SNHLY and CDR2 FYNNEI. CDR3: CASSVPTGGRNTIYF. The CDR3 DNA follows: TGTGCCAGCAGTGTACCGACAGGGGGTAGAAACACCATATATTTT.

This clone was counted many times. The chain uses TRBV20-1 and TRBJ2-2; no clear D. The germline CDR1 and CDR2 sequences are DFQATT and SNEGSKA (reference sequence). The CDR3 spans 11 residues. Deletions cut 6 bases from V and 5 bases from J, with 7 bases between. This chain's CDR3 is CSAQRTGELFF. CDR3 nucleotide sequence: TGCAGTGCCCAGAGGACCGGGGAGCTGTTTTTT.

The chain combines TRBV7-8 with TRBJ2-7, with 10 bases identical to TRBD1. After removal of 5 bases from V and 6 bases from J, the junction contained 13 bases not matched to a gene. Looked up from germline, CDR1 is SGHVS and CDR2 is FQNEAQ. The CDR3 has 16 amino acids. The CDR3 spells CASSPGTGVRVAEQYF. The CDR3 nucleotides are TGTGCCAGCAGCCCGGGGACAGGGGTACGGGTTGCCGAGCAGTACTTC.

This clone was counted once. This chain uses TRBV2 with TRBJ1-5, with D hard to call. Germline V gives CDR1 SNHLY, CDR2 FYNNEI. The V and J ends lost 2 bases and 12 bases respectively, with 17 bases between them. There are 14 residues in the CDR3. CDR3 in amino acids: CASSEPSGIGLQHF. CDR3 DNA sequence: TGTGCCAGCAGTGAACCCTCGGGAATTGGTCTCCAGCATTTT.

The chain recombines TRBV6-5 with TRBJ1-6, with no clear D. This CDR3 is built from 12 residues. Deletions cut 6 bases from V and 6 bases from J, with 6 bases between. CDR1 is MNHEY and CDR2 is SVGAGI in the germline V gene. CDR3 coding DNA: TGTGCCAGCAGGGAGTTTAATTCACCCCTCCACTTT. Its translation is CASREFNSPLHF.

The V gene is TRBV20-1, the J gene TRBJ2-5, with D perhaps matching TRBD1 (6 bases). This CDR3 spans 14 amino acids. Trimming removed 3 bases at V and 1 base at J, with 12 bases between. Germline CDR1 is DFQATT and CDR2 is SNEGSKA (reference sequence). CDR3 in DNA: TGCAGTGCTAGTAGGACAGACTTCCAAGAGACCCAGTACTTC. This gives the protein CSASRTDFQETQYF.

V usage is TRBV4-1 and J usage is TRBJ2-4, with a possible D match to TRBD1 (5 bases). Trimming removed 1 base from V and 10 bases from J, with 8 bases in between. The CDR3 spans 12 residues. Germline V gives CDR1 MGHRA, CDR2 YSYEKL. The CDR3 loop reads CASSQVGVIQYF. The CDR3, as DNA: TGCGCCAGCAGCCAAGTAGGGGTTATTCAGTACTTC.

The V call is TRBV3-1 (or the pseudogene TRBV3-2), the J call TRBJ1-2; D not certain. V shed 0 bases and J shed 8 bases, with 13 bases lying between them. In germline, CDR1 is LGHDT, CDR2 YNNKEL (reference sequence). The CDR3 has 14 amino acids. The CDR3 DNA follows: TGTGCCAGCAGCCAAGATTCGGGAATTGACGGCTACACCTTC. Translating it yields CASSQDSGIDGYTF.

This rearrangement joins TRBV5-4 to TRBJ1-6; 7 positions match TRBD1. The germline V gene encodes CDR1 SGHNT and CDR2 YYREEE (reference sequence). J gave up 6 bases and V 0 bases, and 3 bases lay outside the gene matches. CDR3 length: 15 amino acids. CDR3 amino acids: CASSLAGTANSPLHF. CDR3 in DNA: TGTGCCAGCAGCTTGGCCGGGACAGCTAATTCACCCCTCCACTTT.

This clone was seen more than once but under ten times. CDR3 in amino acids: CASSYRHNAREGYTF. The CDR3 DNA reads as TGTGCCAGCAGTTACCGCCATAACGCCCGCGAGGGCTACACCTTC. The chain is built from TRBV6-5 and TRBJ1-2; D not certain. Germline loops: CDR1 MNHEY, CDR2 SVGAGI. This CDR3 is built from 15 residues. Trimming stripped 2 bases from V and 8 bases from J, with 18 bases between.

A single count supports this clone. The CDR3 reads CASSLAGVPGELFF. In DNA, the CDR3 is TGTGCCAGCAGCTTAGCGGGAGTCCCCGGGGAGCTGTTTTTT. The V and J genes are TRBV27 and TRBJ2-2; 9 positions match TRBD2. V dropped 6 bases and J dropped 6; count of bases not matched to a gene: 5. Germline values: CDR1 MNHEY, CDR2 SMNVEV (reference sequence). The CDR3 consists of 14 residues.

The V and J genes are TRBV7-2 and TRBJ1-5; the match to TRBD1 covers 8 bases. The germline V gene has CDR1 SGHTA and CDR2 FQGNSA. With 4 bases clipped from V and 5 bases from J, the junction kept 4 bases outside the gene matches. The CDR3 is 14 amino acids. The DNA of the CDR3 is TGTGCCAGCAGCTCGGGACAGGATTATCAGCCCCAGCATTTT. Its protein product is CASSSGQDYQPQHF.

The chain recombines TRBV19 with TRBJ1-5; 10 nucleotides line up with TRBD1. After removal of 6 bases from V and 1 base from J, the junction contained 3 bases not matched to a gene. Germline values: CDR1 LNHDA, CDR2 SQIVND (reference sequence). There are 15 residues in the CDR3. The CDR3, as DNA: TGTGCCAGTAGAGACAGGGGGCGAAGCAATCAGCCCCAGCATTTT. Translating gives CASRDRGRSNQPQHF.

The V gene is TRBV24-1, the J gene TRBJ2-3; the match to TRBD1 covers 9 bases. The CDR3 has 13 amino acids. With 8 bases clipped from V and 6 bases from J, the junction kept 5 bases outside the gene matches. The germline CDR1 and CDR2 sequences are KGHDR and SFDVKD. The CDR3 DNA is TGTGCCACCACCGGGACAGGGCGGGATACGCAGTATTTT. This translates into CATTGTGRDTQYF.

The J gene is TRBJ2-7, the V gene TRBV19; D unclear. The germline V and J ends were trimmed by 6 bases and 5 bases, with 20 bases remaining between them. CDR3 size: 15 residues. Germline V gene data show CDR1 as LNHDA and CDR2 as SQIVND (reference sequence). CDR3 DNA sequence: TGTGCCAGTAGCCAAGTGACTCCTTCTCGCGACGAGCAGTACTTC. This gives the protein CASSQVTPSRDEQYF.

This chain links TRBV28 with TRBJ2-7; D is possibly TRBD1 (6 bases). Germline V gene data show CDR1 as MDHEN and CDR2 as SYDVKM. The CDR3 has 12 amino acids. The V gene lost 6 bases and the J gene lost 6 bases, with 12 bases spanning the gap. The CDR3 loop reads CASSSTGTEQYF. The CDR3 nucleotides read TGTGCCAGCAGCTCGACAGGAACCGAGCAGTACTTC.

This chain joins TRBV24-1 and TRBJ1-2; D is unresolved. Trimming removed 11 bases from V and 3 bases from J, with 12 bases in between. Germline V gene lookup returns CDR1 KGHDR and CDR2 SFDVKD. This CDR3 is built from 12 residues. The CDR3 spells CAIETPYYGYTF. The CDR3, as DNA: TGTGCCATCGAAACTCCATACTATGGCTACACCTTC.

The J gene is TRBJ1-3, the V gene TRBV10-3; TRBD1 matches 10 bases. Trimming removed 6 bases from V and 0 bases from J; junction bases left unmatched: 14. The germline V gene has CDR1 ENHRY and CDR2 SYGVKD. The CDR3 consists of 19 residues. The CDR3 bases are TGTGCCATCAGGGCTGGGACAGGGGAAATGGGTCCCTCTGGAAACACCATATATTTT. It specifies CAIRAGTGEMGPSGNTIYF.

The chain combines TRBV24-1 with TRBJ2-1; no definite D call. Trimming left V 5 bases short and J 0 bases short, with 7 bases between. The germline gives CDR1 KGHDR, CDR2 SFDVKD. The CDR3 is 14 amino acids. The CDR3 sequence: CATSAGSSYNEQFF. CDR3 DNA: TGTGCCACCAGTGCGGGTAGCTCCTACAATGAGCAGTTCTTC.

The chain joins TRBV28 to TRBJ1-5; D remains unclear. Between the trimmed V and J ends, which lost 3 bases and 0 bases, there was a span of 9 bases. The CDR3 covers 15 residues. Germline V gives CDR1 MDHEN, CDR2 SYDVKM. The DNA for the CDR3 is TGTGCCAGCAGTTTTTGGCAGATTAGCAATCAGCCCCAGCATTTT. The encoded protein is CASSFWQISNQPQHF.

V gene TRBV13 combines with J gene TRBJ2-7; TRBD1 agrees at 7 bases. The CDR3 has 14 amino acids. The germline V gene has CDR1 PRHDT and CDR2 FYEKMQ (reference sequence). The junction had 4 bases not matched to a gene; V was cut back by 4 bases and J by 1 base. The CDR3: CASSSGTASYEQYF. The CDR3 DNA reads TGTGCCAGCAGCTCCGGGACAGCTTCCTACGAGCAGTACTTC.

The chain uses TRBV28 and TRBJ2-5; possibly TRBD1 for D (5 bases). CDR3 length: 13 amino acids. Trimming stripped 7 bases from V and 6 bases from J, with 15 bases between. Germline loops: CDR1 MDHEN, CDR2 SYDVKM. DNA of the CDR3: TGTGCCAGCATCGGGTGGGGCGGACAGACCCAGTACTTC. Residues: CASIGWGGQTQYF.

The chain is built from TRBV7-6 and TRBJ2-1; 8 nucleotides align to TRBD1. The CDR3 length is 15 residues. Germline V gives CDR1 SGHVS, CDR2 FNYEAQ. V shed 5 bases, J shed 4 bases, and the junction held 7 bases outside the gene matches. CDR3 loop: CASSMVGQAYNEQFF. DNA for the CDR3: TGTGCCAGCAGCATGGTGGGACAGGCATACAATGAGCAGTTCTTC.

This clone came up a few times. Here the CDR3 reads CASSQDSSGNTIYF. In nucleotides, the CDR3 is TGTGCCAGCAGCCAAGACAGCTCTGGAAACACCATATATTTT. The V gene is TRBV4-2, the J gene TRBJ1-3; no firm D call. CDR3 length equals 14 residues. V lost 0 bases, J lost 0 bases, and 3 bases lay in between. CDR1 and CDR2 from the germline V gene are LGHNA and YNFKEQ.